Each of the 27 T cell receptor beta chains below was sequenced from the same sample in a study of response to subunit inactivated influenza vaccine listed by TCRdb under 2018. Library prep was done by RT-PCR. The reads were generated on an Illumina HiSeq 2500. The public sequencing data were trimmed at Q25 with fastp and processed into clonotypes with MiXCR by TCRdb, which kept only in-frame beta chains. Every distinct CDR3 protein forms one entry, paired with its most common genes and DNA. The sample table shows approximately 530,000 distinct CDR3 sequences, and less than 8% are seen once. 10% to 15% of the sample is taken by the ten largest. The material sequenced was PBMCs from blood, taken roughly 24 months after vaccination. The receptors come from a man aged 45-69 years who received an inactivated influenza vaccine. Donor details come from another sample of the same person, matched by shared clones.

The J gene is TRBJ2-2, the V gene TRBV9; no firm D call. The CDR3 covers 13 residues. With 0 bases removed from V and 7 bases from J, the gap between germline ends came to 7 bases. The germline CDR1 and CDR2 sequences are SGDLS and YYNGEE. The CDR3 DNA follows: TGTGCCAGCAGCGTAGCTGGGAACGGGGAGCTGTTTTTT. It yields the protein CASSVAGNGELFF.

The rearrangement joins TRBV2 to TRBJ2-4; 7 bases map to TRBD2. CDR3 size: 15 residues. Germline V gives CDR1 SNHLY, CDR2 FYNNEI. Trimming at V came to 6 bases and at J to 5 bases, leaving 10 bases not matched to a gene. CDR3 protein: CASSVMGAGQNIQYF. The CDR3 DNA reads TGTGCCAGCAGCGTGATGGGAGCGGGACAAAACATTCAGTACTTC. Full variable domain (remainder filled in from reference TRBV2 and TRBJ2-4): EPEVTQTPSHQVTQMGQEVILRCVPISNHLYFYWYRQILGQKVEFLVSFYNNEISEKSEIFDDQFSVERPDGSNFTLKIRSTKLEDSAMYFCASSVMGAGQNIQYFGAGTRLSVL.

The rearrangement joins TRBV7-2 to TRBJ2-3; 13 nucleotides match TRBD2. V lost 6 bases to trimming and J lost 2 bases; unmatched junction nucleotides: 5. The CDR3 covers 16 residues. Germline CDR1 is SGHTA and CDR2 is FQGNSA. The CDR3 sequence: CASRTSGGGFTDTQYF. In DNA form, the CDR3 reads TGTGCCAGCAGAACTAGCGGGGGGGGTTTCACAGATACGCAGTATTTT.

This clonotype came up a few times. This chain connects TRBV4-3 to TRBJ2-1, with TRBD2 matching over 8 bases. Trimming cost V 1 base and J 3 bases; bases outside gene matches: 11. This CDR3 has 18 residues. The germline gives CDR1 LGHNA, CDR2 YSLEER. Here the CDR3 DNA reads TGCGCCAGCAGCCAAGCAGGCTTCGGGGGGGGGAACTACAATGAGCAGTTCTTC. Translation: CASSQAGFGGGNYNEQFF.

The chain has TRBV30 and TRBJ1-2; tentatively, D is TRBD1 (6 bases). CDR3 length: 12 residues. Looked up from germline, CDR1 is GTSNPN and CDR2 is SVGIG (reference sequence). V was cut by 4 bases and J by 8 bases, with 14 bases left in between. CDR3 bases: TGTGCCTGGACCCAGGGGACTCCGGGCTACACCTTC. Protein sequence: CAWTQGTPGYTF.

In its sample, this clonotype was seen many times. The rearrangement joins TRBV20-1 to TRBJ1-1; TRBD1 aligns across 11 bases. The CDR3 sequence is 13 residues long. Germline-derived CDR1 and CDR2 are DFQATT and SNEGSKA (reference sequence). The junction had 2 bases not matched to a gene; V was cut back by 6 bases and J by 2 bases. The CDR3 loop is CSARTGGNTEAFF. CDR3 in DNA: TGCAGTGCGAGGACAGGGGGCAACACTGAAGCTTTCTTT.

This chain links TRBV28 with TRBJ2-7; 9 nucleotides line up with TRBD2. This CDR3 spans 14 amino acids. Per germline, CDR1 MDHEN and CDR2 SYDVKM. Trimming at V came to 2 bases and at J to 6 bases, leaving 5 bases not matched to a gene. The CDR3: CASSLVAGVTEQYF. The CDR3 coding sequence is TGTGCCAGCAGTTTAGTAGCGGGAGTAACCGAGCAGTACTTC.

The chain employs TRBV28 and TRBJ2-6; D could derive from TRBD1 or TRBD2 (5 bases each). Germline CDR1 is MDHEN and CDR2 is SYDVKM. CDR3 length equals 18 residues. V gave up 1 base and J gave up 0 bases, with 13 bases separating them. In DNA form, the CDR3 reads TGTGCCAGCAGTTTATCCCAGGGACGGGGCTCTGGGGCCAACGTCCTGACTTTC. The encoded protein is CASSLSQGRGSGANVLTF.

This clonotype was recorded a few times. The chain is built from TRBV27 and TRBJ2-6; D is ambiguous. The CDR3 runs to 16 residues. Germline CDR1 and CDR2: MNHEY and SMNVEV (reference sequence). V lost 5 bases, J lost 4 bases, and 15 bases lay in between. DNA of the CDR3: TGTGCCAGCAGTATCCTGACGGCTGCAGGGGCCAACGTCCTGACTTTC. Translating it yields CASSILTAAGANVLTF.

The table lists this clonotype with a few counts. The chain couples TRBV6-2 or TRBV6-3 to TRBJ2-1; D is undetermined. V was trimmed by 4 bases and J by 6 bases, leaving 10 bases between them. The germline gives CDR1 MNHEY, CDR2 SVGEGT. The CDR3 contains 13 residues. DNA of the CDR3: TGTGCCAGCAGTTTGGCTCCACGCAATGAGCAGTTCTTC. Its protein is CASSLAPRNEQFF.

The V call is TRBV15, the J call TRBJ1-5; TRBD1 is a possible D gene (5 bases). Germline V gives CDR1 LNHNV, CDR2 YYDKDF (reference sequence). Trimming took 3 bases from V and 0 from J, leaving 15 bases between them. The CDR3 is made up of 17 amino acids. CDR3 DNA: TGTGCCACCAGCAGTCGCCGGGACCCAGATAGCAATCAGCCCCAGCATTTT. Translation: CATSSRRDPDSNQPQHF. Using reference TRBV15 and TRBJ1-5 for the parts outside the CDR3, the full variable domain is DAMVIQNPRYQVTQFGKPVTLSCSQTLNHNVMYWYQQKSSQAPKLLFHYYDKDFNNEADTPDNFQSRRPNTSFCFLDIRSPGLGDTAMYLCATSSRRDPDSNQPQHFGDGTRLSIL.

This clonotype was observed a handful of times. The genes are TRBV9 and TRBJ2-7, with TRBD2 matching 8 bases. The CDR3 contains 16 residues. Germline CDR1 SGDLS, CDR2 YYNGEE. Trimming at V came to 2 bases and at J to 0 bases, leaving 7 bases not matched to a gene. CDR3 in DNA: TGTGCCAGCAGCGTGCAGCCAGCGGGGGCCTCCTACGAGCAGTACTTC. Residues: CASSVQPAGASYEQYF.

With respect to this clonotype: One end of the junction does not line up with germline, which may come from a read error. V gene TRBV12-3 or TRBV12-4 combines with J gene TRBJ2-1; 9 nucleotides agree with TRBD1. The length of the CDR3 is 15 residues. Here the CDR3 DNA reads TGTGCCAGCAGGAGACCGGGACAGGGTCTCAATGAGCACTTCTTC. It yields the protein CASRRPGQGLNEHFF.

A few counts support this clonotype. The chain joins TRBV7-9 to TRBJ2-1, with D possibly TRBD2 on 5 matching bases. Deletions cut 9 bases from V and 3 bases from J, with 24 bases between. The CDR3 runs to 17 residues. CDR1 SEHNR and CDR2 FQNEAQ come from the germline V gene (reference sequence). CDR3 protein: CARNPRRVRGYYNEQFF. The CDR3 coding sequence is TGTGCCAGGAATCCAAGACGGGTGAGAGGGTACTACAATGAGCAGTTCTTC. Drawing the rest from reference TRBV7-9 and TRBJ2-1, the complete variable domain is DTGVSQNPRHKITKRGQNVTFRCDPISEHNRLYWYRQTLGQGPEFLTYFQNEAQLEKSRLLSDRFSAERPKGSFSTLEIQRTEQGDSAMYLCARNPRRVRGYYNEQFFGPGTRLTVL.

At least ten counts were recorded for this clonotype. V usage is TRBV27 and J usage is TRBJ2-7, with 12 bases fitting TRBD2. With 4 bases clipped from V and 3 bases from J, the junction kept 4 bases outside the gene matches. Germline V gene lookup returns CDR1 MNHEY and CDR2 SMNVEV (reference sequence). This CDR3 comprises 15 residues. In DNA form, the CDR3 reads TGTGCCAGCAGTTCTACTAGCGGGAGGTTCTACGAGCAGTACTTC. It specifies CASSSTSGRFYEQYF.

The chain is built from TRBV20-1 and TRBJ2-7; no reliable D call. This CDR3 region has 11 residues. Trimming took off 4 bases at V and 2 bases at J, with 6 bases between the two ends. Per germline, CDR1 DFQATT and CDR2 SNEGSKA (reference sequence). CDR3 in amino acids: CSAMATYEQYF. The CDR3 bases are TGCAGTGCTATGGCAACCTACGAGCAGTACTTC.

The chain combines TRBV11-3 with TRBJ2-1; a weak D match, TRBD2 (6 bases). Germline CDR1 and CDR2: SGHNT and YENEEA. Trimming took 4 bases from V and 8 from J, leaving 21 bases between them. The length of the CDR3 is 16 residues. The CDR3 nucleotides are TGTGCCAGCAGCTCATCCTGGGTGACTAGTATGTATGAGCAGTTCTTC. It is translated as CASSSSWVTSMYEQFF.

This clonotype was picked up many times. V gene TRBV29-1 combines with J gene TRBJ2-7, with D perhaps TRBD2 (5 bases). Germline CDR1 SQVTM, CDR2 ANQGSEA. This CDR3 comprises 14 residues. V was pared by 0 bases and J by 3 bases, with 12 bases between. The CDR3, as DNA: TGCAGCGTTGAAGATCGGGCGGGTAACTACGAGCAGTACTTC. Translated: CSVEDRAGNYEQYF.

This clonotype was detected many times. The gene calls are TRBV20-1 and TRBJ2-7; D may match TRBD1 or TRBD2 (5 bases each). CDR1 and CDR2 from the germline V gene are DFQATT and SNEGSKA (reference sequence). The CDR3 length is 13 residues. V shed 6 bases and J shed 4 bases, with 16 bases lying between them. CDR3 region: CSANSGTNYEQYF. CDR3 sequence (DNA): TGCAGTGCCAATTCCGGGACGAATTACGAGCAGTACTTC.

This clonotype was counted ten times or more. The CDR3 coding sequence is TGTGCCAGCAGTGATCCTAGCGGGGGATACAATGAGCAGTTCTTC. As protein: CASSDPSGGYNEQFF. The chain uses TRBV28 and TRBJ2-1; 10 nucleotides line up with TRBD2. CDR1 and CDR2 (germline): MDHEN, SYDVKM. With 5 bases clipped from V and 4 bases from J, the junction kept 5 bases outside the gene matches. The CDR3 loop spans 15 amino acids.

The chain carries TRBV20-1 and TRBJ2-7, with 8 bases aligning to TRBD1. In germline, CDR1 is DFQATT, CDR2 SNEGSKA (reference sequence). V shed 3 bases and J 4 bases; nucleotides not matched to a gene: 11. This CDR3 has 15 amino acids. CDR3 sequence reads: CSASTTGTGLYEQYF. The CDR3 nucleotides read TGCAGTGCTAGCACGACCGGGACAGGATTGTACGAGCAGTACTTC.

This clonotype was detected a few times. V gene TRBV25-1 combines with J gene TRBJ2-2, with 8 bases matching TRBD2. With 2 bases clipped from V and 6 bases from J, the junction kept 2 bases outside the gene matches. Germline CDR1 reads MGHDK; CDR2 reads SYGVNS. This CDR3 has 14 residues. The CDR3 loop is CASSEGGGPGELFF. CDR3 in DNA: TGTGCCAGCAGTGAAGGCGGGGGGCCCGGGGAGCTGTTTTTT.

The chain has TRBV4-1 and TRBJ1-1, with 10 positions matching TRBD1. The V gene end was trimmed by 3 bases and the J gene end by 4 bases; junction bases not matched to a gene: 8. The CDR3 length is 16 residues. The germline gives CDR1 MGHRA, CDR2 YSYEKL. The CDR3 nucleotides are TGCGCCAGCAGCCAGGGGACAGGGGTAATGGGCACTGAAGCTTTCTTT. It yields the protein CASSQGTGVMGTEAFF.

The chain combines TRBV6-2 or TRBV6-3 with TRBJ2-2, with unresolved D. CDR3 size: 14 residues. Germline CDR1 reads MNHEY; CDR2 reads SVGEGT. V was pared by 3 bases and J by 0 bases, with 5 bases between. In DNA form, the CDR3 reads TGTGCCAGCAGTTATTTGACGAACACCGGGGAGCTGTTTTTT. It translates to CASSYLTNTGELFF.

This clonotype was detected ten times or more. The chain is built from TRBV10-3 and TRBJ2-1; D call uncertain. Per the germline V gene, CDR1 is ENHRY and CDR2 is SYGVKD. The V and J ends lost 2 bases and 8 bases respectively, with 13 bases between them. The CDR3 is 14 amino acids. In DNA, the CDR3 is TGTGCCATCAGTGAGGACGTAAGTATCCATGAGCAGTTCTTC. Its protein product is CAISEDVSIHEQFF.

The CDR3 DNA follows: TGTGCCAGCAGTGAAGCGGGGACAGCTCGACCCGAGCAGTACTTC. Its protein is CASSEAGTARPEQYF. J is TRBJ2-7 and V is TRBV2, with 7 bases matching TRBD1. The germline CDR1 and CDR2 sequences are SNHLY and FYNNEI. CDR3 length equals 15 residues. Trimming at V came to 0 bases and at J to 6 bases, leaving 8 bases not matched to a gene.

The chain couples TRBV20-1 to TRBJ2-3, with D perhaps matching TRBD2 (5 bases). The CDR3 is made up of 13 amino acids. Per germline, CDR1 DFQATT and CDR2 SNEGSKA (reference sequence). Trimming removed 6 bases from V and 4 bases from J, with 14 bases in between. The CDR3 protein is CSAPRPGSDTQYF. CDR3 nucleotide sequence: TGCAGTGCCCCAAGGCCGGGGTCAGATACGCAGTATTTT.